Listed here are 17 T cell receptor beta chains from one sample, sequenced in a study of human T cells and chemical hapten exposure. Time point given: patch test 3, about 24 weeks after DPC sensitization. Stated treatment: therapeutic diphenylcyclopropenone sensitization with weekly scalp DPC. Unfractionated whole blood served as the source for total RNA extraction. TCRdb analysed the RACE reads with MiXCR anew, one entry per CDR3 protein. The table includes 40,000 or so distinct CDR3 sequences, approximately 12% detected once. Specimen: whole blood, collected in connection with sensitization to the hapten diphenylcyclopropenone (DPC). Receptor source: a middle-aged woman with alopecia areata. Some clones in this sample may be carry-over from other donors' samples.

This chain uses TRBV11-2 with TRBJ1-5; no definite D call. The CDR3 extends over 13 amino acids. CDR1 and CDR2 from the germline V gene are SGHAT and FQNNGV. V was cut by 3 bases and J by 3 bases, with 6 bases left in between. CDR3 in amino acids: CASSLLHNQPQHF. CDR3 nucleotides: TGTGCCAGCAGCTTGTTACACAATCAGCCCCAGCATTTT.

This clonotype was detected ten times or more. Here the CDR3 reads CASSGGRKQYF. The CDR3 DNA reads TGTGCCAGCAGCGGGGGCCGCAAGCAGTACTTC. The chain carries TRBV12-3 or TRBV12-4 and TRBJ2-7; D may be TRBD1 or TRBD2 (6 bases each). With 6 bases removed from V and 8 bases from J, the gap between germline ends came to 11 bases. This CDR3 is 11 amino acids long.

This clonotype was observed a few times. The chain couples TRBV14 to TRBJ2-1, with D perhaps TRBD2 (6 bases). Trimming took 4 bases from V and 9 from J, leaving 13 bases between them. Germline CDR1 reads SGHDN; CDR2 reads FVKESK. The CDR3 is 13 residues long. The CDR3 sequence: CASSLRLGSEQFF. DNA of the CDR3: TGTGCCAGCAGCCTTCGACTAGGTAGTGAGCAGTTCTTC.

Ten or more counts support this clonotype. The V call is TRBV20-1, the J call TRBJ2-5, with D perhaps matching TRBD2 (5 bases). Germline CDR1 is DFQATT and CDR2 is SNEGSKA (reference sequence). Deletions cut 3 bases from V and 2 bases from J, with 16 bases between. The CDR3 is 15 residues long. In nucleotides, the CDR3 is TGCAGTGCTAGCTCCGAGGGCCACCCTCAAGAGACCCAGTACTTC. Encoded protein: CSASSEGHPQETQYF.

This clonotype occurred a few times. The rearrangement joins TRBV7-9 to TRBJ2-1, with unresolved D. The ends were cut back, 5 bases at V and 2 bases at J, with 13 bases in the middle. The V gene's germline CDR1 is SEHNR and CDR2 FQNEAQ (reference sequence). The CDR3 loop spans 15 amino acids. The CDR3 DNA reads as TGTGCCAGCAGCCCTACCGGCGGCCCCTACAATGAGCAGTTCTTC. This codes for CASSPTGGPYNEQFF.

J is TRBJ2-5 and V is TRBV11-2; D may be TRBD1 (5 bases). This CDR3 has 13 amino acids. Looked up from germline, CDR1 is SGHAT and CDR2 is FQNNGV. V was shortened by 5 bases and J by 0 bases, with 7 bases between the two germline ends. DNA of the CDR3: TGTGCCAGCAGCCTAGGGGACCAAGAGACCCAGTACTTC. Translated, it gives CASSLGDQETQYF.

This clonotype was found a few times. This rearrangement joins TRBV29-1 to TRBJ2-7; unclear D gene. This CDR3 comprises 12 residues. CDR1 and CDR2 (germline): SQVTM, ANQGSEA. The ends were cut back, 3 bases at V and 5 bases at J, with 11 bases in the middle. CDR3 in amino acids: CSVEDVGNEQYF. The CDR3 DNA is TGCAGCGTTGAGGATGTAGGCAACGAGCAGTACTTC.

This clonotype was seen more than once but under ten times. The DNA for the CDR3 is TGTGCCAGCAGCTTAGATCCGGCCAATCCCAATGAGCAGTTCTTC. Translation: CASSLDPANPNEQFF. This rearrangement joins TRBV11-3 to TRBJ2-1; D is uncertain. The CDR3 contains 15 residues. Germline CDR1 SGHNT, CDR2 YENEEA. Trimming took off 0 bases at V and 6 bases at J, with 12 bases between the two ends.

Ten or more counts support this clonotype. The chain is built from TRBV11-2 and TRBJ2-5; D uncertain. Germline assignment: CDR1 SGHAT and CDR2 FQNNGV. Trimming left V 7 bases short and J 4 bases short, with 10 bases between. The CDR3 runs 12 residues. CDR3 protein: CASTLVGETQYF. CDR3 coding DNA: TGTGCCAGCACCCTCGTCGGAGAGACCCAGTACTTC.

V is TRBV9 and J is TRBJ2-1, with 7 positions matching TRBD1. The germline CDR1 and CDR2 sequences are SGDLS and YYNGEE. The CDR3 has 16 residues. Trimming cost V 4 bases and J 6 bases; bases outside gene matches: 13. The CDR3 DNA reads as TGTGCCAGCAGCTCGACAGGGCAGTTACTGAGCAATGAGCAGTTCTTC. It specifies CASSSTGQLLSNEQFF.

There are many counts of this clonotype. This chain links TRBV29-1 with TRBJ2-2; weak D call: TRBD1 (6 bases). This CDR3 is 12 amino acids long. The V and J ends lost 6 bases and 6 bases respectively, with 11 bases between them. Germline loops: CDR1 SQVTM, CDR2 ANQGSEA. CDR3 protein: CSVRSGAGELFF. CDR3 bases: TGCAGCGTCCGTTCAGGGGCCGGGGAGCTGTTTTTT.

The genes are TRBV4-3 and TRBJ2-1; perhaps TRBD1 as D (5 bases). The CDR3 length is 15 residues. CDR1 is LGHNA, CDR2 YSLEER, per germline. Trimming took 0 bases from V and 3 from J, leaving 9 bases between them. The CDR3 loop is CASSQDRANYNEQFF. CDR3 in DNA: TGCGCCAGCAGCCAAGACAGGGCGAACTACAATGAGCAGTTCTTC.

This clonotype showed up many times. The chain uses TRBV11-2 and TRBJ2-1; TRBD1 or TRBD2 may be the D gene (6 bases each). V dropped 5 bases and J dropped 3 bases, with 23 bases sitting between them. Germline V lookup: CDR1 SGHAT, CDR2 FQNNGV. The CDR3 consists of 18 residues. The DNA of the CDR3 is TGTGCCAGCAGCCTGGGGGGCGGGCCGTCTATCCTCTACAATGAGCAGTTCTTC. Residues: CASSLGGGPSILYNEQFF.

This clonotype was seen at least ten times. CDR3 nucleotides: TGTGCCAGCAGTGTGAGGGGATACAATGAGCAGTTCTTC. This encodes CASSVRGYNEQFF. The rearrangement joins TRBV2 to TRBJ2-1; D could derive from TRBD1 or TRBD2 (5 bases each). The CDR3 runs 13 residues. Germline-derived CDR1 and CDR2 are SNHLY and FYNNEI. The V and J ends lost 4 bases and 4 bases respectively, with 8 bases between them. Together with reference TRBV2 and TRBJ2-1, the CDR3 gives the full variable domain: EPEVTQTPSHQVTQMGQEVILRCVPISNHLYFYWYRQILGQKVEFLVSFYNNEISEKSEIFDDQFSVERPDGSNFTLKIRSTKLEDSAMYFCASSVRGYNEQFFGPGTRLTVL.

The rearrangement uses TRBV20-1 and TRBJ2-1; 8 bases line up with TRBD1. The CDR3 covers 16 residues. The trim removed 3 bases at V and 10 bases at J, leaving 17 bases unmatched. CDR1 is DFQATT and CDR2 is SNEGSKA in the germline V gene (reference sequence). CDR3 in DNA: TGCAGTGCTAGCAGGATGACAGGGGTCCCCCCCGGGGAGCAGTTCTTC. Protein product: CSASRMTGVPPGEQFF.

This clonotype was picked up many times. The chain couples TRBV27 to TRBJ1-2, with D possibly matching TRBD1 (5 bases). Germline CDR1 reads MNHEY; CDR2 reads SMNVEV (reference sequence). The germline V and J ends were trimmed by 1 base and 6 bases, with 15 bases remaining between them. The CDR3 is 15 amino acids. The CDR3 region has the DNA TGTGCCAGCAGTTTATACCAGGGAGCCTTTGATGGCTACACCTTC. Encoded protein: CASSLYQGAFDGYTF.

This clonotype was observed at least ten times. The chain has TRBV18 and TRBJ2-3; 7 positions agree with TRBD2. The trim removed 2 bases at V and 1 base at J, leaving 6 bases unmatched. CDR1 is KGHSH, CDR2 LQKENI, per germline. The CDR3 spans 16 residues. The CDR3 loop is CASSPFGTTGTDTQYF. The DNA for the CDR3 is TGTGCCAGCTCACCATTTGGGACTACCGGCACAGATACGCAGTATTTT.